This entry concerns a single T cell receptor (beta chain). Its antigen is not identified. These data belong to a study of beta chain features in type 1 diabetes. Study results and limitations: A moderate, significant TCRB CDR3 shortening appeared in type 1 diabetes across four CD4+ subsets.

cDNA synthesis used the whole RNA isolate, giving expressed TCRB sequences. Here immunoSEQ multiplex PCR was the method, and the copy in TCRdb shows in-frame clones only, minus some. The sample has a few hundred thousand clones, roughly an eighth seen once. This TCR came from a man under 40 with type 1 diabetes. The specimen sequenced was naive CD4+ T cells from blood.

In DNA, the CDR3 is TGCAGCGTTGATTTTAGCGGGAGAATAACCTACAATGAGCAGTTCTTC. Residues: CSVDFSGRITYNEQFF. The chain has TRBV29-1 and TRBJ2-1; 9 positions agree with TRBD2. Per the germline V gene, CDR1 is SQVTM and CDR2 is ANQGSEA. V shed 3 bases, J shed 2 bases, and the junction held 8 bases outside the gene matches. This CDR3 is 16 amino acids long.